This T cell receptor beta chain comes out of a study of Graves' ophthalmopathy and Graves' hyperthyroidism. General study results and limits: The majority of expanded thyroid clonotypes above 0.001 frequency also occurred in blood.

Amplification of the TCR beta CDR3 regions used RNA transcripts (as template). RT-PCR was first run with HTBI primers, then multiplex PCR in a second round. A single record per CDR3 protein comes from TCRdb applying MiXCR to the multiplex PCR reads. This table has 200,000 to 250,000 distinct CDR3 sequences, 20% to 25% appearing once. The CDR3 sequence is 13 residues long. Germline lookup yields CDR1 MRHNA and CDR2 SNTAGT. Trimming cost V 5 bases and J 3 bases, with 11 bases left between them. This clonotype was observed many times. The antigen remains undetermined. Fresh peripheral blood (approximately 9.5 ml) yielded the PBMCs.

This chain connects TRBV6-4 to TRBJ2-7, with a weak D call TRBD2 (6 bases). This clonotype originated in a woman aged 45-65 years with Graves' ophthalmopathy. Sequenced: peripheral blood. The CDR3 sequence: CASSSYSGYEQYF. In nucleotides, the CDR3 is TGTGCCAGCAGTTCCTATAGCGGCTACGAGCAGTACTTC.